In this sample, the clone carrying this T cell receptor (beta chain) turned up once. What it binds is unknown. Method: immunoSEQ multiplex PCR; TCRdb's copy keeps in-frame clones and lacks some. There are 50,000 to 75,000 clones in the sample; 70% to 90% occur only once, and 2.1% lies in the top ten. These data are taken from a study of Tregs in tolerant kidney transplant recipients. The study, taken as a whole, reports: Expanding Tregs on activated donor B cells appeared to best identify donor-specific TCRbeta clones.

Thawed PBMCs were rested overnight at 37°C with 200 IU/ml IL-2 before regulatory T cell sorting. This receptor was obtained from a human donor who received a combined kidney and bone marrow transplant. Source: Tregs from blood, taken before the transplant.

CDR3 in amino acids: CASRAFLAGRNEQFF. The CDR3 DNA reads as TGTGCCAGCAGGGCCTTTCTAGCGGGTAGGAATGAGCAGTTCTTC. The chain couples TRBV2 to TRBJ2-1, with 8 nucleotides matching TRBD2. Per germline, CDR1 SNHLY and CDR2 FYNNEI. This CDR3 comprises 15 residues. Trimming cost V 6 bases and J 7 bases; bases outside gene matches: 11.